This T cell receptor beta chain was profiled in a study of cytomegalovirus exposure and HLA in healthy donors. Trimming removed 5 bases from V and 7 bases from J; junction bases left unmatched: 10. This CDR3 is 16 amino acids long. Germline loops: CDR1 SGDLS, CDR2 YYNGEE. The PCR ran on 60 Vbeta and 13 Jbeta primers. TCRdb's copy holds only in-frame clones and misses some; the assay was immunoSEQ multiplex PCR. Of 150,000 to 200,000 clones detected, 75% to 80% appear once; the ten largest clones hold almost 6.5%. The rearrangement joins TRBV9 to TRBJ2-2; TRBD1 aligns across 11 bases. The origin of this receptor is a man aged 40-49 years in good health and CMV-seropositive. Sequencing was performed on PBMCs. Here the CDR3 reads CASSKRGQGDSGELFF. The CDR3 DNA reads TGTGCCAGCAGTAAGAGGGGACAGGGGGACAGCGGGGAGCTGTTTTTT.